Here is one TCR beta chain with its context. This specimen comes from a study of shared clonotypes between healthy human individuals. Germline loops: CDR1 ENHRY, CDR2 SYGVKD. Trimming took 4 bases from V and 4 from J; bases not matched to a gene: 5. The CDR3 covers 16 residues. TCRdb's copy holds only in-frame clones and misses some; the assay was immunoSEQ multiplex PCR. The data contain about 2,500,000 clones, around 94% of them singletons. This receptor was taken from a man aged 18 to 35 in good health. Sequences were obtained from naive CD4+ T cells sorted from blood. The subset denotes: CD45RA+ positively selected. The V gene is TRBV10-3, the J gene TRBJ2-2, with TRBD2 identical over 11 bases. CDR3 loop: CAISGTGTSGTGELFF. Written as DNA, the CDR3 is TGTGCCATCAGTGGTACCGGGACTAGCGGCACCGGGGAGCTGTTTTTT.